These 8 T cell receptor beta chains originate from one sample sequenced in a study of regulatory T cells in long-lasting Graves disease. Both iRepertoire HTBI primers and Arm-PCR of CDR3 regions were used to build the TCR beta libraries. TCRdb called the multiplex PCR reads again in MiXCR, with one record for every CDR3 protein. The data show about 210,000 distinct CDR3 sequences, with roughly 19% seen just once and about 11% held by the top ten. Regarding time point: newly diagnosed GD, antithyroid drugs for less than 3 months. Extracted PBMC RNA gave rise to the TCR library. A further study also used this sample, focusing on T cells in Graves' hyperthyroidism and ophthalmopathy.

Sequenced here: peripheral blood mononuclear cells (PBMCs), sampled at new diagnosis, from a patient treated with antithyroid drugs. The receptor source for this set is a woman aged 30 to 39 with Graves disease.

This clonotype was found many times. The V gene is TRBV30, the J gene TRBJ1-3; 9 nucleotides align to TRBD1. Germline assignment: CDR1 GTSNPN and CDR2 SVGIG (reference sequence). J was trimmed by 3 bases and V by 5 bases; bases with no gene match: 5. This CDR3 comprises 14 residues. In nucleotides, the CDR3 is TGTGCCTGGGGACAGGGGATCGTTGGAAACACCATATATTTT. Its protein product is CAWGQGIVGNTIYF. The full variable domain, its missing parts supplied by reference TRBV30 and TRBJ1-3, is SQTIHQWPATLVQPVGSPLSLECTVEGTSNPNLYWYRQAAGRGLQLLFYSVGIGQISSEVPQNLSASRPQDRQFILSSKKLLLSDSGFYLCAWGQGIVGNTIYFGEGSWLTVV.

This clonotype was recorded at least ten times. The rearrangement uses TRBV20-1 and TRBJ2-1; the D gene is possibly TRBD2 (5 bases). Germline V lookup: CDR1 DFQATT, CDR2 SNEGSKA (reference sequence). V dropped 6 bases and J dropped 9 bases, with 9 bases sitting between them. The CDR3 is 10 residues long. The CDR3 bases are TGCAGTGCCACCGGGATTGAGCAGTTCTTC. It codes for CSATGIEQFF.

The sample holds many counts of this clonotype. The chain links TRBV6-5 to TRBJ2-7, with D uncertain. The germline V gene encodes CDR1 MNHEY and CDR2 SVGAGI. The CDR3 has 14 amino acids. Trimming shortened V by 4 bases and J by 2 bases, and 12 bases separated the two germline ends. The CDR3: CASSFSGPPYEQYF. CDR3 nucleotide sequence: TGTGCCAGCAGTTTTTCTGGGCCGCCCTACGAGCAGTACTTC.

The chain has TRBV15 and TRBJ2-7; 8 bases agree with TRBD1. The V and J ends lost 0 bases and 3 bases, in that order; junction bases with no gene match: 4. The CDR3 is made up of 15 amino acids. Germline CDR1 is LNHNV and CDR2 is YYDKDF (reference sequence). As DNA, the CDR3 is TGTGCCACCAGCAGAGATACCAGGGGGCTCTACGAGCAGTACTTC. The encoded protein is CATSRDTRGLYEQYF.

This clonotype was recorded at least ten times. The chain recombines TRBV2 with TRBJ1-6; 9 positions match TRBD1. CDR1 SNHLY and CDR2 FYNNEI come from the germline V gene. The CDR3 runs to 15 residues. The V and J ends lost 6 bases and 5 bases, in that order; junction bases with no gene match: 5. The CDR3 DNA reads as TGTGCCAGCAGGGGACAGGGTGTCAATAATTCACCCCTCCACTTT. Residues: CASRGQGVNNSPLHF.

Many counts were recorded for this clonotype. The V call is TRBV20-1, the J call TRBJ1-1, with D tentatively TRBD1 (5 bases). CDR1 is DFQATT, CDR2 SNEGSKA, per germline (reference sequence). This CDR3 spans 15 amino acids. V dropped 6 bases and J dropped 0 bases, with 17 bases sitting between them. In DNA, the CDR3 is TGCAGTGCCACGAACCGGGACCCATTGAACACTGAAGCTTTCTTT. It encodes CSATNRDPLNTEAFF.

This chain links TRBV2 with TRBJ2-7; 10 bases align to TRBD2. With V trimmed by 1 base and J by 3 bases, 9 bases remained unmatched. The germline CDR1 and CDR2 sequences are SNHLY and FYNNEI. This CDR3 has 17 residues. The chain's CDR3 is CASSEGPRTSGYYEQYF. CDR3 DNA sequence: TGTGCCAGCAGTGAAGGCCCAAGGACTAGCGGCTACTACGAGCAGTACTTC.

Worth noting for this clonotype: One end of the junction does not line up with germline, which may come from a read error. V usage is TRBV6-1 and J usage is TRBJ1-6; 11 nucleotides agree with TRBD1. The CDR3 loop spans 16 amino acids. CDR1 is MNHNS, CDR2 SASEGT, per germline. Here the CDR3 DNA reads TGTGTCAGCAGGTCGGGACAGGGGGTCTATAATTCACCCCTCCACTTT. Translating gives CVSRSGQGVYNSPLHF.